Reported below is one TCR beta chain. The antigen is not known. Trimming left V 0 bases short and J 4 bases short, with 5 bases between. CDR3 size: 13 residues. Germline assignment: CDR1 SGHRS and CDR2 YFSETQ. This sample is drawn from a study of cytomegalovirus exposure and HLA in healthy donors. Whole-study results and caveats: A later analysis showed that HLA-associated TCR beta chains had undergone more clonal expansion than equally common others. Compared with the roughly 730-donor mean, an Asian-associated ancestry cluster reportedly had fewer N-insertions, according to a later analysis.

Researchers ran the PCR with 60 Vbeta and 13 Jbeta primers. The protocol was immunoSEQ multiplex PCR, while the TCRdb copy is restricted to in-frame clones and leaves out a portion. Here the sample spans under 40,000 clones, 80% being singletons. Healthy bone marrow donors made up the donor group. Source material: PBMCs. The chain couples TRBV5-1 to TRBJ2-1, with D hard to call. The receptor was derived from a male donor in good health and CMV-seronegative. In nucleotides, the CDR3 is TGCGCCAGCAGCTTGGGGCTGTACAATGAGCAGTTCTTC. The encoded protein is CASSLGLYNEQFF. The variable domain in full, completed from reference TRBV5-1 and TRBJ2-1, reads KAGVTQTPRYLIKTRGQQVTLSCSPISGHRSVSWYQQTPGQGLQFLFEYFSETQRNKGNFPGRFSGRQFSNSRSEMNVSTLELGDSALYLCASSLGLYNEQFFGPGTRLTVL.